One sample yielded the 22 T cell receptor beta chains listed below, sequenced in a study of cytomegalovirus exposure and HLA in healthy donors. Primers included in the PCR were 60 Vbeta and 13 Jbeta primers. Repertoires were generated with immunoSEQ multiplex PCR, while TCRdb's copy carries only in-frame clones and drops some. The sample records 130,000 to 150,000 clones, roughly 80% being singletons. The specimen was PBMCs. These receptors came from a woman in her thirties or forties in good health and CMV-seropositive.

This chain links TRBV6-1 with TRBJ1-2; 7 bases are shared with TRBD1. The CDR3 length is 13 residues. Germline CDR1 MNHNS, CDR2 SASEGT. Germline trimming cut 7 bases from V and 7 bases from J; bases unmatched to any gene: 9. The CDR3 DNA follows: TGTGCCAGCAACATTCGACAGGGAGGTGGCTACACCTTC. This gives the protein CASNIRQGGGYTF.

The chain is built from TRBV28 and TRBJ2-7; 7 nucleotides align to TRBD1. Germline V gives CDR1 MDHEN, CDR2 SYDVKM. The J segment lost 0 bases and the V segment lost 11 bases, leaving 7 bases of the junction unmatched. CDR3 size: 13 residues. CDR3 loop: CASARTGSYEQYF. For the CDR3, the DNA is TGTGCCTCGGCCCGGACAGGCTCCTACGAGCAGTACTTC. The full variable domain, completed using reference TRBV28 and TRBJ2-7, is DVKVTQSSRYLVKRTGEKVFLECVQDMDHENMFWYRQDPGLGLRLIYFSYDVKMKEKGDIPEGYSVSREKKERFSLILESASTNQTSMYLCASARTGSYEQYFGPGTRLTVT.

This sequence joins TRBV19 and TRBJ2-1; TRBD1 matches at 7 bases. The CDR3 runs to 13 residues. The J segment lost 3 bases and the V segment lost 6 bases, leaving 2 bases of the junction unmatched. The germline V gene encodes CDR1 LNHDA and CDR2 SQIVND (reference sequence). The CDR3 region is CASRGTVYNEQFF. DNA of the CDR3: TGTGCCAGTAGAGGGACAGTCTACAATGAGCAGTTCTTC.

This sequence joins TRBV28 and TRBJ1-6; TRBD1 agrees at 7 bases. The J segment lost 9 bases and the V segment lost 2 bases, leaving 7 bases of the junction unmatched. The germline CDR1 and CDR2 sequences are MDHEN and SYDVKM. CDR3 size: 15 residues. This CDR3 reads CASSLPGGVGSPLHF. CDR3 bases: TGTGCCAGCAGTTTACCAGGGGGTGTCGGTTCACCCCTCCACTTT.

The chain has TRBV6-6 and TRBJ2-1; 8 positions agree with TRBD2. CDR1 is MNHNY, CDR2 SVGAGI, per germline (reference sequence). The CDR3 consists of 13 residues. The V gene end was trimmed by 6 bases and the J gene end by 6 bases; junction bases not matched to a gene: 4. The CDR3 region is CASSPTSANEQFF. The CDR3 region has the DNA TGTGCCAGCAGCCCGACTAGCGCCAATGAGCAGTTCTTC.

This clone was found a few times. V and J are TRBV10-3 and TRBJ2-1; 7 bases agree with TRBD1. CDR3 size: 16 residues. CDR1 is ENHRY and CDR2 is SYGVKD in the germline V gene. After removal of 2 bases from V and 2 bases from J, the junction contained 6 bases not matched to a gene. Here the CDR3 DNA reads TGTGCCATCAGTGAGCCGGGGACAGAAACCTACAATGAGCAGTTCTTC. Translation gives CAISEPGTETYNEQFF.

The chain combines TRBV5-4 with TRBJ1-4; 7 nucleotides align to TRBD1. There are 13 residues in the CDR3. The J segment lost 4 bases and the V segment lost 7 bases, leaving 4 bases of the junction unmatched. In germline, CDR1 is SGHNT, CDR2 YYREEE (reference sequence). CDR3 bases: TGTGCCAGCCGGGACAGCTTTAATGAAAAACTGTTTTTT. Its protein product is CASRDSFNEKLFF. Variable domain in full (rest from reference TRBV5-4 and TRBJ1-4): ETGVTQSPTHLIKTRGQQVTLRCSSQSGHNTVSWYQQALGQGPQFIFQYYREEENGRGNFPPRFSGLQFPNYSSELNVNALELDDSALYLCASRDSFNEKLFFGSGTQLSVL.

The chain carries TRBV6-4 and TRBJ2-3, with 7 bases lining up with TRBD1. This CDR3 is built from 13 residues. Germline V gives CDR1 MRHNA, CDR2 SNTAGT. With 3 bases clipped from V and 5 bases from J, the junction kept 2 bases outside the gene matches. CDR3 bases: TGTGCCAGCAGTGAACAGGGGATAGATACGCAGTATTTT. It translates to CASSEQGIDTQYF.

CDR3: CASSLSPSGFYEQYF. The CDR3 coding sequence is TGTGCCAGCAGCTTATCGCCTAGCGGGTTCTACGAGCAGTACTTC. This chain links TRBV11-1 with TRBJ2-7; 8 bases align to TRBD2. This CDR3 is built from 15 residues. The V and J ends lost 2 bases and 3 bases, in that order; junction bases with no gene match: 6. The V gene's germline CDR1 is SGHAT and CDR2 FQDESV (reference sequence).

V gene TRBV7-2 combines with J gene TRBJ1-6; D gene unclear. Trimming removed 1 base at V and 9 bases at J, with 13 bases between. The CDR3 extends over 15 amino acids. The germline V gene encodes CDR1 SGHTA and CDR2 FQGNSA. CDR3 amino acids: CASSLGQVLPSPLHF. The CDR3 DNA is TGTGCCAGCAGCTTAGGGCAGGTGTTGCCTTCACCCCTCCACTTT.

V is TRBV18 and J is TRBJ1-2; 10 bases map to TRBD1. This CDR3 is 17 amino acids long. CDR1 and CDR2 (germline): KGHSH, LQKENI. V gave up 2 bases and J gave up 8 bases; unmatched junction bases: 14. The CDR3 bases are TGTGCCAGCTCACCATCACGGGACAGGGGCCCCGGGGAGGGCTACACCTTC. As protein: CASSPSRDRGPGEGYTF.

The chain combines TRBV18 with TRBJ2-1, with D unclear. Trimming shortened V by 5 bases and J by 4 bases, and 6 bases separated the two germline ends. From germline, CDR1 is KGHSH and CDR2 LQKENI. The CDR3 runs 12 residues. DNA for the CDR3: TGTGCCAGCTCAGGCGGTTACAATGAGCAGTTCTTC. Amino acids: CASSGGYNEQFF.

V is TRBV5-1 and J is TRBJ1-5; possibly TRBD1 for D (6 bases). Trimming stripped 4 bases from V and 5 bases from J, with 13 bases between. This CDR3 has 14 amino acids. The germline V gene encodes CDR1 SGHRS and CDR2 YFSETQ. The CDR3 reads CASSPGTPDQPQHF. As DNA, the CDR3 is TGCGCCAGCAGCCCGGGGACACCTGATCAGCCCCAGCATTTT.

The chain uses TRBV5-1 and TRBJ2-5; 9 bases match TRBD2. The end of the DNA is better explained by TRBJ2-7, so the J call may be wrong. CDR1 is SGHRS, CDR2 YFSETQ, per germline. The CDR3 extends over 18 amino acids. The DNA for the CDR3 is TGCGCCAGCAGCGGCGGAACTAGCGGGCAAACCTCCGGCTACGAGCAGTACTTC. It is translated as CASSGGTSGQTSGYEQYF.

For the CDR3, the DNA is TGTGCCAGCAGCTTGGCAGGGAAGGAGCCCCAGCATTTT. Its protein product is CASSLAGKEPQHF. V and J are TRBV5-4 and TRBJ1-5; weak D call: TRBD1 (5 bases). This CDR3 has 13 residues. The V end was cut by 0 bases, the J end by 8 bases, with 9 bases between. CDR1 SGHNT and CDR2 YYREEE come from the germline V gene (reference sequence). Full variable domain (missing parts from reference TRBV5-4 and TRBJ1-5): ETGVTQSPTHLIKTRGQQVTLRCSSQSGHNTVSWYQQALGQGPQFIFQYYREEENGRGNFPPRFSGLQFPNYSSELNVNALELDDSALYLCASSLAGKEPQHFGDGTRLSIL.

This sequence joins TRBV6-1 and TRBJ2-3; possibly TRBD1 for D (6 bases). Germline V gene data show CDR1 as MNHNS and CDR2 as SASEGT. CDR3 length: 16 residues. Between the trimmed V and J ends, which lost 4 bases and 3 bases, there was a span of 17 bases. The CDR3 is CASSVWAADRTDTQYF. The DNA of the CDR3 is TGTGCCAGCAGTGTTTGGGCAGCGGACAGAACAGATACGCAGTATTTT.

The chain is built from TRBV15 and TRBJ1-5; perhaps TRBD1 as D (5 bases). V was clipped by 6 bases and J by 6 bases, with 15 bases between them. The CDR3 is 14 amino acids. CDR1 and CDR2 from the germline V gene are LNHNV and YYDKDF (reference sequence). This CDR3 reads CATRISGKGQPQHF. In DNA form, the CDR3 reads TGTGCCACCAGGATCTCAGGGAAAGGTCAGCCCCAGCATTTT. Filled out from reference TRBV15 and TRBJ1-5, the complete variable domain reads DAMVIQNPRYQVTQFGKPVTLSCSQTLNHNVMYWYQQKSSQAPKLLFHYYDKDFNNEADTPDNFQSRRPNTSFCFLDIRSPGLGDTAMYLCATRISGKGQPQHFGDGTRLSIL.

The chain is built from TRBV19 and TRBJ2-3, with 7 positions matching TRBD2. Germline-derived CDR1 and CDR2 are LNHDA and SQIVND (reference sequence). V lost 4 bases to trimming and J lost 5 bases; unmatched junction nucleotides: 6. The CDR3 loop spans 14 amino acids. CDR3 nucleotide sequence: TGTGCCAGTAGTACGCGGCGGGGGATAGATACGCAGTATTTT. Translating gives CASSTRRGIDTQYF. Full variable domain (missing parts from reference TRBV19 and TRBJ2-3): DGGITQSPKYLFRKEGQNVTLSCEQNLNHDAMYWYRQDPGQGLRLIYYSQIVNDFQKGDIAEGYSVSREKKESFPLTVTSAQKNPTAFYLCASSTRRGIDTQYFGPGTRLTVL.

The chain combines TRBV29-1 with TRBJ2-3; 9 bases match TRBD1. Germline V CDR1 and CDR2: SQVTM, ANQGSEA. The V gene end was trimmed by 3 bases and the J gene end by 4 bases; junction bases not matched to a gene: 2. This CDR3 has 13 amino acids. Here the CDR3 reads CSVDGTGSDTQYF. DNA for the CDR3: TGCAGCGTTGACGGGACAGGGTCAGATACGCAGTATTTT.

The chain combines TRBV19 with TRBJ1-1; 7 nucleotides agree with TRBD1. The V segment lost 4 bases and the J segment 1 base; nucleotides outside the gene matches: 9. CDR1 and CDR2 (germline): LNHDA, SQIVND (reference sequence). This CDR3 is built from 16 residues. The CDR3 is CASSTNRGFSNTEAFF. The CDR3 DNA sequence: TGTGCCAGTAGTACCAACAGGGGCTTCTCGAACACTGAAGCTTTCTTT.

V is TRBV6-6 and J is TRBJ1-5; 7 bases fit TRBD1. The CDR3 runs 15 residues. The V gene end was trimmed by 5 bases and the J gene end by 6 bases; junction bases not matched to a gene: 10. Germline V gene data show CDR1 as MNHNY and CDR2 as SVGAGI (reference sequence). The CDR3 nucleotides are TGTGCCAGCAGTAGTACAGGGGTAGTGGCTCAGCCCCAGCATTTT. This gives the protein CASSSTGVVAQPQHF.

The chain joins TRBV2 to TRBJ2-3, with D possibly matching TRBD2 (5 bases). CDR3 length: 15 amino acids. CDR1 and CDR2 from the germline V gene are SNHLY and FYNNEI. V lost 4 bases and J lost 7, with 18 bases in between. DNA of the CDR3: TGTGCCAGCAGTGCTGAGCGGTCGACCTCAAATACGCAGTATTTT. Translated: CASSAERSTSNTQYF.